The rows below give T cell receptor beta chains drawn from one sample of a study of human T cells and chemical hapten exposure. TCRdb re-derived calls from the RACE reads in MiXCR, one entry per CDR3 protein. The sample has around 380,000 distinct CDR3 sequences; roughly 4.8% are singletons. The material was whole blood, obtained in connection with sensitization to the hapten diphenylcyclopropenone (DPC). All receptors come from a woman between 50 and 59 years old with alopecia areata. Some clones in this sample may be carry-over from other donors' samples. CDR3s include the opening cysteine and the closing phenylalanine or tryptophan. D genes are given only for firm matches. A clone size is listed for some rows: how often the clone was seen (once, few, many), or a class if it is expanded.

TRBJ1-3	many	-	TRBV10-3	TGTGCCATCAGTGAGTCGGCAGGGACTGGAAACACCATATATTTT	CAISESAGTGNTIYF
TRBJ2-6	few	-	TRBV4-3	TGCGCCAGCAGCCAAGTCGGGACAAAAGGAAGCGTCCTGACTTTC	CASSQVGTKGSVLTF
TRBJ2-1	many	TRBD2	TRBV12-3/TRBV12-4	TGTGCCAGCAGCCCCGGGACTAGCGGTGAGCAGTTCTTC	CASSPGTSGEQFF
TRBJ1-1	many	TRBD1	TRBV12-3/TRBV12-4	TGTGCCAGCAACCCACAGGGGGCCGGGTTGGCTTTCTTT	CASNPQGAGLAFF
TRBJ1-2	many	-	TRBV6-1	TGTGCCAGCAGTCAATCTGGCGGACCCTATGGCTACACCTTC	CASSQSGGPYGYTF
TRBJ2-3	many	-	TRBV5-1	TGCGCCAGCAGCTTCAGACGACAACTTACAGATACGCAGTATTTT	CASSFRRQLTDTQYF
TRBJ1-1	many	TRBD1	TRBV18	TGTGCCAGCTCACCGACAGGGGGGGCGGACACTGAAGCTTTCTTT	CASSPTGGADTEAFF
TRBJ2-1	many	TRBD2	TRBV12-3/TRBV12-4	TGTGCCAGCAGTTTACCTGGACTAGCGGGGAATTACAATGAGCAGTTCTTC	CASSLPGLAGNYNEQFF
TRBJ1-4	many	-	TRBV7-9	TGTGCCAGCAGCCCGGGCCAGCGGGAAAAACTGTTTTTT	CASSPGQREKLFF
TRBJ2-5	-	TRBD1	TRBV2	TGTGCCAGCCTCCGGGACAGCCAAGAGACCCAGTACTTC	CASLRDSQETQYF
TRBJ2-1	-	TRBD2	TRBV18	TGTGCCAGCTCCCCCGGACTAGCGGGAGCCTGCAATGAGCAGTTCTTC	CASSPGLAGACNEQFF
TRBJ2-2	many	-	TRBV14	TGTGCCAGCAGCCTAACGACTCGTGGATATACCGGGGAGCTGTTTTTT	CASSLTTRGYTGELFF
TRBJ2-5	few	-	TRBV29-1	TGCAGCGTTGAAAGCGGATCTCAAGAGACCCAGTACTTC	CSVESGSQETQYF
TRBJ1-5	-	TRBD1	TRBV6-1	TGTGCCAGCAGTGAATTGGGACAGATATATAGCAATCAGCCCCAGCATTTT	CASSELGQIYSNQPQHF
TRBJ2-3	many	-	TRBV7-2	TGTGCCAGCAGCTTAGGTACCTGGACGGCGGACCAGCAGTATTTT	CASSLGTWTADQQYF
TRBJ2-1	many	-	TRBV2	TGTGCCAGCAGGCTCCGGCCCGCGGGGTATCATGAGCAGTTCTTC	CASRLRPAGYHEQFF
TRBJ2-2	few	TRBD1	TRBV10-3	TGTGCCACGGGACAGGGAGTTGGCACCGGGGAGCTGTTTTTT	CATGQGVGTGELFF
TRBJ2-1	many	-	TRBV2	TGTGCCAGCAGGACGGTACTTCTCAACGATGAGCAGTTCTTC	CASRTVLLNDEQFF
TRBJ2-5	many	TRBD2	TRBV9	TGTGCCAGCAGCGGGGGACTAGCGGGAGTAGGTGAGACCCAGTACTTC	CASSGGLAGVGETQYF
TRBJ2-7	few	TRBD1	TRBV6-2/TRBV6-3	TGTGCCAGCAGCGCCGGGACAGGGGGGGAGCAGTACTTC	CASSAGTGGEQYF
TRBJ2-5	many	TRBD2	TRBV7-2	TGTGCCAGCAGCCCCCGGGACTATCCCCAAGAGACCCAGTACTTC	CASSPRDYPQETQYF
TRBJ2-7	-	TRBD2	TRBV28	TGTGCCTCCGGGGAGACTAGCGCCATCTACGAGCAGTACTTC	CASGETSAIYEQYF
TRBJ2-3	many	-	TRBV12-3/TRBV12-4	TGTGCCAGCAGTTTAGGCCCCAAAGATACGCAGTATTTT	CASSLGPKDTQYF
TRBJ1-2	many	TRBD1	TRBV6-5	TGTGCCAGCAGCAAGGGACAGGCAACATATGGCTACACCTTC	CASSKGQATYGYTF
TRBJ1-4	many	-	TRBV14	TGTGCCAGCAGCCAAGCAACGGGCTGGACTAATGAAAAACTGTTTTTT	CASSQATGWTNEKLFF
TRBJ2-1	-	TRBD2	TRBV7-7	TGTGCCAGCAGCCCGATGGGCCGGGGGGCCTACAATGAGCAGTTCTTC	CASSPMGRGAYNEQFF
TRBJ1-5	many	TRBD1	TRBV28	TGTGCCAGCAGAAGACAGGGGGCCATTCAGCCCCAGCATTTT	CASRRQGAIQPQHF
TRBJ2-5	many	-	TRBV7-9	TGTGCCAGCAGCCGTGCCCGACCAGCAGAAGAGACCCAGTACTTC	CASSRARPAEETQYF
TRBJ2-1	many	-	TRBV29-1	TGCAGCGTTGCTGAGCAGTTCTTC	CSVAEQFF
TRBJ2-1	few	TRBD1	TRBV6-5	TGTGCCAGCGTGGGCCCAGGTGGACAGGGAGCTGTCGAGCAGTTCTTC	CASVGPGGQGAVEQFF
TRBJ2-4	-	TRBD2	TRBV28	TGTGCCAGCGGGACTAGCGGGACTGGAACCAAAAACTTTCAGTACTTC	CASGTSGTGTKNFQYF
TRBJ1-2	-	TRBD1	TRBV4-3	TGCGCCAGCAGCGTCGACAGGGCCTATGGCTACACCTTC	CASSVDRAYGYTF
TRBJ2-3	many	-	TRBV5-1	TGCGCCAGCAGTGATCCTGGGTTCACAGATACGCAGTATTTT	CASSDPGFTDTQYF
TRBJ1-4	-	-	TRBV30	TGTGCCTGGAGTGTACGTGAAAAACTGTTTTTT	CAWSVREKLFF
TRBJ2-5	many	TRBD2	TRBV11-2	TGTGCCAGCAGCCAGCCTAGGACTAGCTACCAAGAGACCCAGTACTTC	CASSQPRTSYQETQYF
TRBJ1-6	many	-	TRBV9	TGTGCCAGCAGCGTGAAGTGGGATGGAGATTCACCCCTCCACTTT	CASSVKWDGDSPLHF
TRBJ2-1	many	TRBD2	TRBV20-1	TGCAGTGCTAGTTTGTTAGCGGGGGATGAGCAGTTCTTC	CSASLLAGDEQFF
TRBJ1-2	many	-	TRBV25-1	TGTGCCAGCAGTGGTATCCCAGGGGCGGACTATGGCTACACCTTC	CASSGIPGADYGYTF
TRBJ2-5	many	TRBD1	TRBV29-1	TGCAGCTACAGGGGCTCTATTGGGACCCAGTACTTC	CSYRGSIGTQYF
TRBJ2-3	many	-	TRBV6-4	TGTGCCAGCAGTGACTCGAACATAGACACAGATACGCAGTATTTT	CASSDSNIDTDTQYF
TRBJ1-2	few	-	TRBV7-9	TGTGCCAGCAGCTTAGCCGCGATCGGCTATGGCTACACCTTC	CASSLAAIGYGYTF
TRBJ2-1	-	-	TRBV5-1	TGCGCCAGCAGCTTGGCCCCCCAGGGAGCAGTCGATGAGCAGTTCTTC	CASSLAPQGAVDEQFF
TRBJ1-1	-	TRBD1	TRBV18	TGTGCCAGCTCACCAACCCTTGGATTTAATACAGGGGAAATGAACACTGAAGCTTTCTTT	CASSPTLGFNTGEMNTEAFF
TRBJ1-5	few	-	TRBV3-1	TGTGCCAGCAGCCACTCCGATAGCAATCAGCCCCAGCATTTT	CASSHSDSNQPQHF
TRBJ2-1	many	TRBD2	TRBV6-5	TGTGCCAGCAGTTACCGGAGGGGCGGGAGCCGTGACAATGAGCAGTTCTTC	CASSYRRGGSRDNEQFF
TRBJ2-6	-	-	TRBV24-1	TGTGCCACCAGTGATTCAGGGCCTGGGGCCAACGTCCTGACTTTC	CATSDSGPGANVLTF
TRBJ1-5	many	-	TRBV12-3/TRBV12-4	TGTGCCAGCAGTTACCCGGGACAAGGCAATCAGCCCCAGCATTTT	CASSYPGQGNQPQHF
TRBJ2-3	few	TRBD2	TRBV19	TGTGCCAGTAGTCGGCTAGCGGAGGGCACAGATACGCAGTATTTT	CASSRLAEGTDTQYF
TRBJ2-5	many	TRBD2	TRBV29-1	TGCAGCGTTGCGTTGGCTCTAGCGGCTCTCCAAGAGACCCAGTACTTC	CSVALALAALQETQYF
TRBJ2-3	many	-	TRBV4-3	TGCGCCAGCAGCCAAGAAGGACAGCGAAGCACAGATACGCAGTATTTT	CASSQEGQRSTDTQYF
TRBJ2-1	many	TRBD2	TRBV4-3	TGCGCCAGCAGCCAAGATTCCCTAGCGGAGCATTACAATGAGCAGTTCTTC	CASSQDSLAEHYNEQFF
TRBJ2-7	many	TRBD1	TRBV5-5	TGTGCCAGCAGCCAGGGGGCAGGGTACGAGCAGTACTTC	CASSQGAGYEQYF
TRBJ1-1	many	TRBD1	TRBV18	TGTGCCAGCTCACCGGGACAGCCCTATCATCTCTTT	CASSPGQPYHLF
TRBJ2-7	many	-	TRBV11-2	TGTGCCAGCAGCTTAGATAACCTCGAGCAGTACTTC	CASSLDNLEQYF